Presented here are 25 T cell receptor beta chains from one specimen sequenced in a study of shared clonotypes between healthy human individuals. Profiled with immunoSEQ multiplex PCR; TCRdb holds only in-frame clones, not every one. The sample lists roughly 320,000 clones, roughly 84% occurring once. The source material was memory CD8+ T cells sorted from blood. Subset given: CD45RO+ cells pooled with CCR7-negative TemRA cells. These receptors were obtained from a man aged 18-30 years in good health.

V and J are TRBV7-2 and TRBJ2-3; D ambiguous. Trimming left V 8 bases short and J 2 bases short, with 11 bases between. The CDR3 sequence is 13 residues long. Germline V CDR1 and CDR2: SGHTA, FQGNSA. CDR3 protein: CASGPINTDTQYF. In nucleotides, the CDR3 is TGTGCCAGCGGGCCGATAAACACAGATACGCAGTATTTT.

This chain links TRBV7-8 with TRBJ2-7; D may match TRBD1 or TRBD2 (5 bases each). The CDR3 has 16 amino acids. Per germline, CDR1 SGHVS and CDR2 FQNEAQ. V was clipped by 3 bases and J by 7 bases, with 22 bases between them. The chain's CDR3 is CASSFTPGRTTTEQYF. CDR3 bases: TGTGCCAGCAGCTTTACACCGGGACGGACAACTACAGAGCAGTACTTC.

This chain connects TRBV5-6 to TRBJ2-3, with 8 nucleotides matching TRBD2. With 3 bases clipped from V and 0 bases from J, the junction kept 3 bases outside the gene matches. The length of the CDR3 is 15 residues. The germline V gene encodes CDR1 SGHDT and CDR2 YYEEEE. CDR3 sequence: CASSSGGRSTDTQYF. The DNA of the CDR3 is TGTGCCAGCAGCTCGGGGGGGCGTAGCACAGATACGCAGTATTTT.

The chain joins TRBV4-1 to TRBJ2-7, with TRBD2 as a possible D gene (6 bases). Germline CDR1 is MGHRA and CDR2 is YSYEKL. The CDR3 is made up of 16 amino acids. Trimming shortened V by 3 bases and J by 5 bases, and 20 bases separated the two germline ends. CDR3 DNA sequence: TGCGCCAGCAGCCACGCCGGGACTTACCCTTCGCACGAGCAGTACTTC. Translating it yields CASSHAGTYPSHEQYF.

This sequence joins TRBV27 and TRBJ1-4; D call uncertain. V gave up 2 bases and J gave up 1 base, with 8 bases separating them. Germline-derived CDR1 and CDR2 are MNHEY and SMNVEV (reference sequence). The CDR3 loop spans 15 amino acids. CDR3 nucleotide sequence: TGTGCCAGCAGTTTAGGGTCGGGAACTAATGAAAAACTGTTTTTT. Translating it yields CASSLGSGTNEKLFF.

In DNA, the CDR3 is TGTGCCAGCAGCGGTGGGCGATCCTACAATGAGCAGTTCTTC. Translated: CASSGGRSYNEQFF. The genes are TRBV9 and TRBJ2-1; D gene unclear. CDR3 length: 14 residues. Germline V gene lookup returns CDR1 SGDLS and CDR2 YYNGEE. V was cut by 3 bases and J by 1 base, with 8 bases left in between.

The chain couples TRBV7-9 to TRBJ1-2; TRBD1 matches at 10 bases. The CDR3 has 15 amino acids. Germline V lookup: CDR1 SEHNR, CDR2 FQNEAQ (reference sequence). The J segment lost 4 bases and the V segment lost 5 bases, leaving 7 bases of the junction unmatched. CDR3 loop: CASSPGQGSLYGYTF. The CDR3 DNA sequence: TGTGCCAGCAGCCCGGGACAGGGGTCCCTCTATGGCTACACCTTC.

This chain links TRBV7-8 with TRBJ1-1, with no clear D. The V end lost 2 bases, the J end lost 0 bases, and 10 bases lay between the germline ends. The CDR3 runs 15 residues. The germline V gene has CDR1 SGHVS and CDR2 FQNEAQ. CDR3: CASSLSQMMNTEAFF. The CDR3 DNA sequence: TGTGCCAGCAGCTTATCCCAGATGATGAACACTGAAGCTTTCTTT.

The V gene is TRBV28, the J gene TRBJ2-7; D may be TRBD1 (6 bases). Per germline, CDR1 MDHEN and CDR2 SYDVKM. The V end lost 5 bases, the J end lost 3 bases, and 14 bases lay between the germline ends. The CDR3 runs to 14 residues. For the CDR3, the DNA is TGTGCCAGCAGTGGGTCAGGGGTCAGCTACGAGCAGTACTTC. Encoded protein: CASSGSGVSYEQYF.

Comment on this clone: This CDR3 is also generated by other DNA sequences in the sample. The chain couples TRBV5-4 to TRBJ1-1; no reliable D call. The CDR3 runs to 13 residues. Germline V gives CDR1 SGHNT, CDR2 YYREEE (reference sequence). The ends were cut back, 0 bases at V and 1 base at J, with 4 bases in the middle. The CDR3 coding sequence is TGTGCCAGCAGCTTGGCTCAGAACACTGAAGCTTTCTTT. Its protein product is CASSLAQNTEAFF. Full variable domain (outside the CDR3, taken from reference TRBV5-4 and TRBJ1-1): ETGVTQSPTHLIKTRGQQVTLRCSSQSGHNTVSWYQQALGQGPQFIFQYYREEENGRGNFPPRFSGLQFPNYSSELNVNALELDDSALYLCASSLAQNTEAFFGQGTRLTVV.

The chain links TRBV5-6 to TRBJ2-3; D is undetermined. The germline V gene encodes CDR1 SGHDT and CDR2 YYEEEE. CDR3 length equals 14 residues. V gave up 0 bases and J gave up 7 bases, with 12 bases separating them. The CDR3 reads CASSLEGSWHTQYF. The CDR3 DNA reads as TGTGCCAGCAGCTTGGAAGGATCCTGGCATACGCAGTATTTT.

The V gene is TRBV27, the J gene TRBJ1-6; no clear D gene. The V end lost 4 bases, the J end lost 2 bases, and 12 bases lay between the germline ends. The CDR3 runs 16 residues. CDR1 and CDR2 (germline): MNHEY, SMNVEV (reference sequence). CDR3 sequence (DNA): TGTGCCAGCAGTTCGACGGCTGACCCCTATAATTCACCCCTCCACTTT. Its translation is CASSSTADPYNSPLHF.

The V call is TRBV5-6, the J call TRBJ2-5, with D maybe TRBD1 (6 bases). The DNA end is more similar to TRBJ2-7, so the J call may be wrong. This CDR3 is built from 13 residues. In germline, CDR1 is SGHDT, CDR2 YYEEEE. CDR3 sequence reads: CASSLRQAYEQYF. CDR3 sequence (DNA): TGTGCCAGCAGCTTGCGACAGGCCTACGAGCAGTACTTC.

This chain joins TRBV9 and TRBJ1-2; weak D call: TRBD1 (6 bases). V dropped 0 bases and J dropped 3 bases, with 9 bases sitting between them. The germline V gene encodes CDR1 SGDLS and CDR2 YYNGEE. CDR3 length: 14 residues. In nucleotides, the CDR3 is TGTGCCAGCAGCGTAGGGAACAGGGACTATGGCTACACCTTC. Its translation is CASSVGNRDYGYTF.

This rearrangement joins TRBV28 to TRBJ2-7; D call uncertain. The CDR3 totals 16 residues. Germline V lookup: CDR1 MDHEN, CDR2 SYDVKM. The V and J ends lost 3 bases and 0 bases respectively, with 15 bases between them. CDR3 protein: CASSLTSFDYSYEQYF. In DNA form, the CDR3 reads TGTGCCAGCAGTTTGACGTCTTTCGATTACTCCTACGAGCAGTACTTC. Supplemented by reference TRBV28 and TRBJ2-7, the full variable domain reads DVKVTQSSRYLVKRTGEKVFLECVQDMDHENMFWYRQDPGLGLRLIYFSYDVKMKEKGDIPEGYSVSREKKERFSLILESASTNQTSMYLCASSLTSFDYSYEQYFGPGTRLTVT.

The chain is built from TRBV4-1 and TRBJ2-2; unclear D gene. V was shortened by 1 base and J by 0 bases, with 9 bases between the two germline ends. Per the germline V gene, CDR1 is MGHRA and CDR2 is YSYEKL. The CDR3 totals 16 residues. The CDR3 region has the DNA TGCGCCAGCAGCCAAGGAGACGGCCCGAACACCGGGGAGCTGTTTTTT. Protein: CASSQGDGPNTGELFF.

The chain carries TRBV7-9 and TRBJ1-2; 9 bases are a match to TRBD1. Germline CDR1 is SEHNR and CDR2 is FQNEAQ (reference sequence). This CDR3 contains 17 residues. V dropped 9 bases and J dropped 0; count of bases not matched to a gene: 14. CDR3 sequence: CASSPWTGVGPNYGYTF. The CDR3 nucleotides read TGTGCCAGTTCTCCCTGGACAGGGGTAGGCCCTAACTATGGCTACACCTTC.

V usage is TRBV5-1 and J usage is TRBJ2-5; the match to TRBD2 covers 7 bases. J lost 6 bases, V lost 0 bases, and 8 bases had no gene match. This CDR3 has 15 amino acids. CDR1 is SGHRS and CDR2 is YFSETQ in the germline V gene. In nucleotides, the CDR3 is TGCGCCAGCAGCTTGGGACGCGGGGGTGGCCAGACCCAGTACTTC. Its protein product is CASSLGRGGGQTQYF. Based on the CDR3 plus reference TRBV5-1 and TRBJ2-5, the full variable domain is KAGVTQTPRYLIKTRGQQVTLSCSPISGHRSVSWYQQTPGQGLQFLFEYFSETQRNKGNFPGRFSGRQFSNSRSEMNVSTLELGDSALYLCASSLGRGGGQTQYFGPGTRLLVL.

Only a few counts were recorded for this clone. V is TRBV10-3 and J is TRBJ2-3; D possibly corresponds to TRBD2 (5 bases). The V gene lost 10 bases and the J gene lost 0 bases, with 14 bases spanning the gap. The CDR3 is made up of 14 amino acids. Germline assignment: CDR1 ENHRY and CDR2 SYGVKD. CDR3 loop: CATWTSPSTDTQYF. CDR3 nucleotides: TGTGCCACCTGGACTTCCCCAAGCACAGATACGCAGTATTTT.

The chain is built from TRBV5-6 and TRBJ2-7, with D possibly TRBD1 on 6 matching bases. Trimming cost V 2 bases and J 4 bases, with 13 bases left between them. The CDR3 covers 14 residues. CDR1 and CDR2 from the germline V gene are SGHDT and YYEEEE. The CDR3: CASSFSTGLYEQYF. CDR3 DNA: TGTGCCAGCAGCTTCTCGACAGGACTGTACGAGCAGTACTTC. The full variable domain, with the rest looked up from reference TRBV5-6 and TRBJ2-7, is DAGVTQSPTHLIKTRGQQVTLRCSPKSGHDTVSWYQQALGQGPQFIFQYYEEEERQRGNFPDRFSGHQFPNYSSELNVNALLLGDSALYLCASSFSTGLYEQYFGPGTRLTVT.

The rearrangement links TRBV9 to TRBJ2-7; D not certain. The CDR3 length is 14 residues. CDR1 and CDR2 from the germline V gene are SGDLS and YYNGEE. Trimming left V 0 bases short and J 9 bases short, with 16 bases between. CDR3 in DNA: TGTGCCAGCAGCGTAGGAGTTGGGGTATTGGCGCAGTACTTC. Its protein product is CASSVGVGVLAQYF.

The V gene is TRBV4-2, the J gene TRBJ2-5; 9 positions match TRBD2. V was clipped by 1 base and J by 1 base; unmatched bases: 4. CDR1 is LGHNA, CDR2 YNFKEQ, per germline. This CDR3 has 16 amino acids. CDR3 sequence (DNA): TGTGCCAGCAGCCAAGGGAATAGCGGGGGCCAAGAGACCCAGTACTTC. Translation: CASSQGNSGGQETQYF.

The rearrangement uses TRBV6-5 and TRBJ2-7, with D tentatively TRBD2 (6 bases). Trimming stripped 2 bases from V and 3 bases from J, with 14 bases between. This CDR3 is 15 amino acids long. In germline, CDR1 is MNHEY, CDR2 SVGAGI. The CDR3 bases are TGTGCCAGCAGTTACGAGGACGGAGGGGTCTACGAGCAGTACTTC. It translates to CASSYEDGGVYEQYF.

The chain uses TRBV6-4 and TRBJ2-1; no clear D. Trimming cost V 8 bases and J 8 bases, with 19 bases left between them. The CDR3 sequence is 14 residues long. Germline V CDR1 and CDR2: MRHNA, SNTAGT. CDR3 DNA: TGTGCCAGCGCGCCTGGAGATCTCAGCGATGAGCAGTTCTTC. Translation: CASAPGDLSDEQFF.

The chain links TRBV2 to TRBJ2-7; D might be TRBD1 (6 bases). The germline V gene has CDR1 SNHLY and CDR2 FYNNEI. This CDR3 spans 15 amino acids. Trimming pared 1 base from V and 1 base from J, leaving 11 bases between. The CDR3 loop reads CASSEVKQGSYEQYF. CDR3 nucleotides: TGTGCCAGCAGTGAAGTGAAACAGGGATCCTACGAGCAGTACTTC.